This T cell receptor beta chain was documented in a study of T cells in Graves' hyperthyroidism and ophthalmopathy. In this sample, this clonotype turned up a few times. RNA transcripts provided the source from which TCR beta CDR3 regions were amplified. TCR CDR3 underwent first-round RT-PCR with the HTBI primer set. Via MiXCR, TCRdb re-called the multiplex PCR reads, giving one row per CDR3 protein. The table lists hundreds of thousands of distinct CDR3 sequences, 35% to 45% of them singletons. Germline loops: CDR1 ENHRY, CDR2 SYGVKD. V dropped 10 bases and J dropped 4 bases, with 19 bases sitting between them. The CDR3 loop spans 14 amino acids.

The sequence came from a man aged 18-30 years with Graves' hyperthyroidism. The V gene is TRBV10-3, the J gene TRBJ2-5; D is undetermined. The sample taken for sequencing was blood. The CDR3 DNA is TGTGCCAGCAGCCCCCGGCGACCGTCAGAGACCCAGTACTTC. Its translation is CASSPRRPSETQYF.